The rows below give T cell receptor beta chains drawn from one sample of a study of neoadjuvant anti-PD-1 for oral cavity cancer. Here immunoSEQ multiplex PCR was the method, and the copy in TCRdb shows in-frame clones only, minus some. Of about 42,000 clones listed, around 79% are singletons. The material sequenced was PBMCs, taken after nivolumab (anti-PD-1) treatment. All receptors derive from a person between 40 and 79 years old with oral cavity squamous cell carcinoma. The CDR3 runs from the conserved cysteine through the conserved F or W. D genes are given only for firm matches.

14	TRBJ1-1	TRBV19	TRBD1	CASSRDSMNTEAFF
15	TRBJ1-5	TRBV5-1	TRBD1	CASSWGQGGNQPQHF
17	TRBJ2-5	TRBV6-1	TRBD1	CASSEPLEATGGETQYF
14	TRBJ1-4	TRBV5-1	.	CASSGTKPFEKLFF
17	TRBJ1-5	TRBV19	.	CASSILGTPRGNQPQHF
15	TRBJ2-1	TRBV25-1	.	CASSEYRDYYNEQFF
13	TRBJ2-7	TRBV19	.	CASRSVTDYEQYF
12	TRBJ2-1	TRBV28	.	CAATEGVNEQFF
13	TRBJ2-7	TRBV27	TRBD2	CASLTSGSYEQYF
14	TRBJ1-6	TRBV7-2	.	CASSLVGRISPLHF
14	TRBJ1-1	TRBV6-5	.	CASSSRRGGTEAFF
12	TRBJ2-3	TRBV19	TRBD2	CASRESGRSQYF
16	TRBJ2-1	TRBV7-3	.	CASSSPSGRGYNEQFF
14	TRBJ1-1	TRBV4-1	.	CASSQAQGFTEAFF
15	TRBJ2-4	TRBV5-1	.	CASSLDGGTKNIQYF
12	TRBJ1-2	TRBV10-2	.	CASSGSFGGYTF
16	TRBJ2-4	TRBV9	TRBD2	CASSVGIGGRKNIQYF
13	TRBJ1-2	TRBV6-1	.	CASSSPTNYGYTF
14	TRBJ2-2	TRBV10-2	TRBD1	CASRGQGFTGELFF
15	TRBJ1-1	TRBV5-4	TRBD1	CASSPGQGGNTEAFF
15	TRBJ1-3	TRBV19	TRBD1	CASNRIGGAGNTIYF
14	TRBJ1-1	TRBV29-1	.	CSVPRTALNTEAFF
15	TRBJ2-3	TRBV5-1	TRBD2	CASSLLTSGGDTQYF
14	TRBJ1-5	TRBV6-6	.	CASSYSKVNQPQHF
19	TRBJ1-3	TRBV5-1	.	CASSFSVDLMGSSGNTIYF
13	TRBJ2-5	TRBV5-1	.	CASSRELGETQYF
19	TRBJ2-7	TRBV16	TRBD2	CASSQVHPGLAGGGYEQYF
13	TRBJ2-3	TRBV27	.	CASSPRATDTQYF
13	TRBJ2-7	TRBV30	.	CAWRLGRSYEQYF
12	TRBJ1-4	TRBV29-1	TRBD1	CSVRQGSEKLFF
16	TRBJ2-3	TRBV7-2	.	CASSPRGGYSTDTQYF
14	TRBJ2-2	TRBV6-5	.	CASRGPSDGGELFF
14	TRBJ2-7	TRBV5-6	TRBD1	CASSFGDRGTEQYF
14	TRBJ2-3	TRBV6-5	TRBD2	CASKSGGAADTQYF
14	TRBJ1-1	TRBV19	.	CASSIEGGNTEAFF
14	TRBJ2-3	TRBV5-4	.	CASSSLKDADTQYF
13	TRBJ2-2	TRBV6-1	.	CASSEVPTGELFF
14	TRBJ2-7	TRBV29-1	TRBD2	CSVLTSGGRGEQYF
17	TRBJ1-3	TRBV28	TRBD1	CASSIPGTGAAGNTIYF
20	TRBJ2-1	TRBV7-8	TRBD2	CASSSSWGLAGLGTYNEQFF
15	TRBJ2-3	TRBV9	.	CASSVEWRDTDTQYF
19	TRBJ1-4	TRBV4-2	TRBD1	CASSQGGQGAVDFNEKLFF
13	TRBJ1-4	TRBV29-1	TRBD1	CSARGGWDEKLFF
21	TRBJ2-4	TRBV4-1	.	CASSQDWATGRDRLAKNIQYF
12	TRBJ2-1	TRBV7-3	.	CASSYSGGGQFF
13	TRBJ1-1	TRBV9	.	CASSVEVNTEAFF
16	TRBJ2-5	TRBV7-2	.	CASSLKAGRQLETQYF
16	TRBJ2-6	TRBV6-4	.	CASSDLGSSGANVLTF
18	TRBJ2-6	TRBV19	.	CASSIAAQIVSGANVLTF
14	TRBJ2-7	TRBV27	.	CASSRTGALYEQYF
13	TRBJ2-1	TRBV4-1	TRBD2	CASGTSGGNEQFF
15	TRBJ2-5	TRBV7-2	TRBD1	CASSPPGTGAETQYF
14	TRBJ2-2	TRBV5-1	.	CASSFGGRTGELFF
16	TRBJ2-1	TRBV5-1	TRBD2	CASSLVGSGSGDEQFF
14	TRBJ2-7	TRBV11-2	.	CASSLRTAVGEQYF
18	TRBJ2-4	TRBV4-1	TRBD2	CASSPRLAGGLAKNIQYF
16	TRBJ2-1	TRBV7-8	TRBD2	CASSPELAGARNEQFF
19	TRBJ2-1	TRBV5-1	TRBD2	CASSLPTSGRSSSYNEQFF